The clone carrying this T cell receptor beta chain was picked up many times. Its specificity is not known. Molecular-barcoded quantitative 5'-RACE produced these TCR beta libraries. TCRdb re-called the 5' RACE reads through MiXCR, storing one row per CDR3 protein. The data show tens of thousands of distinct CDR3 sequences, about 6.2% seen once. CDR3 size: 16 residues. Germline V gene sequence: CDR1 SGHRS, CDR2 YFSETQ. V was shortened by 2 bases and J by 5 bases, with 17 bases between the two germline ends. The data derive from a study of CD8 T cells in ankylosing spondylitis. The study's findings and limits: The study identified a TCR beta motif of fewer than 10 highly homologous variants that appeared characteristic of ankylosing spondylitis blood. Enrichment of disease-linked clones was reportedly significant in matched ankylosing spondylitis synovial fluid. Some of these motif variants have turned up before, in reports on reactive arthritis synovial fluid and blood.

The TCR originated in a male donor with ankylosing spondylitis. This chain connects TRBV5-1 to TRBJ2-1; tentative D call: TRBD1 (5 bases). Specimen: synovial fluid, either unsorted or a sorted T cell fraction (not recorded which). The CDR3 DNA is TGCGCCAGCAGCTTACAACAGGTCCGGGCTAACAATGAGCAGTTCTTC. Amino acids: CASSLQQVRANNEQFF.